This T cell receptor (beta chain) emerged from a study of cytomegalovirus exposure and HLA in healthy donors. The PCR used 60 Vbeta and 13 Jbeta primers. Profiling relied on immunoSEQ multiplex PCR, and the TCRdb table lists in-frame clones only, not all of them. Of about 180,000 clones in the sample, roughly 80% are singletons; the top ten hold 2% to 3%. The ends were cut back, 3 bases at V and 4 bases at J, with 12 bases in the middle. CDR3 length: 14 residues. Germline CDR1 is LNHDA and CDR2 is SQIVND (reference sequence). Broader study findings: A later analysis showed that HLA-associated TCR beta chains had undergone more clonal expansion than equally common others. A prior analysis recorded that most TCR beta V segments were productive about 87% or about 30% of the time. In a later analysis, around 18,000 TCR beta sequences were associated with HLA alleles at 0.05 false discovery rate.

Points on this clone: Antigen specificity is unknown.

The sample comprised PBMCs. The rearrangement uses TRBV19 and TRBJ1-1, with a possible D match to TRBD1 (5 bases). This receptor was identified in a female donor in good health and CMV-seronegative. This CDR3 reads CASSMLKGVTEAFF. The CDR3 bases are TGTGCCAGTAGTATGCTTAAAGGGGTCACTGAAGCTTTCTTT.